Given below is one T cell receptor (beta chain) in context. This entry belongs to a study of cytomegalovirus exposure and HLA in healthy donors. Method: immunoSEQ multiplex PCR; TCRdb's copy keeps in-frame clones and lacks some. The data contain around 150,000 clones, about four fifths of them singletons. In germline, CDR1 is SGHTA, CDR2 FQGTGA. The CDR3 runs to 14 residues. V lost 5 bases to trimming and J lost 4 bases; unmatched junction nucleotides: 6. V and J are TRBV7-3 and TRBJ1-1; the match to TRBD1 covers 8 bases. The sequence came from a man aged 25-45 years in good health and CMV-seropositive. Material: PBMCs. This CDR3 reads CASSPRQGSTEAFF. CDR3 in DNA: TGTGCCAGCAGCCCCCGACAGGGGAGCACTGAAGCTTTCTTT.